These 30 T cell receptor beta chains were all obtained from the same sample, sequenced in a study of blood T cell repertoires in COVID-19. The data were produced by immunoSEQ multiplex PCR, yet TCRdb's version contains in-frame clones alone and is incomplete. The sample lists some 180,000 clones, around 79% occurring once. Sample: peripheral blood. These receptors were taken from a middle-aged woman with COVID-19, enrolled during active disease.

The genes are TRBV7-2 and TRBJ1-2; TRBD1 agrees at 8 bases. Germline-derived CDR1 and CDR2 are SGHTA and FQGNSA. The trim removed 4 bases at V and 8 bases at J, leaving 9 bases unmatched. This CDR3 has 14 amino acids. In DNA, the CDR3 is TGTGCCAGCAGCTCCAACCTTGGGACAGGAGGCTACACCTTC. The encoded protein is CASSSNLGTGGYTF.

This clone was detected a few times. This sequence joins TRBV7-9 and TRBJ2-6; D remains ambiguous. Germline V gene data show CDR1 as SEHNR and CDR2 as FQNEAQ (reference sequence). V was shortened by 0 bases and J by 2 bases, with 5 bases between the two germline ends. The CDR3 is made up of 15 amino acids. CDR3: CASSLALAGANVLTF. The CDR3 DNA is TGTGCCAGCAGCTTAGCGCTAGCTGGGGCCAACGTCCTGACTTTC.

The chain couples TRBV6-6 to TRBJ1-2, with TRBD1 matching over 9 bases. This CDR3 is 13 amino acids long. V lost 5 bases, J lost 7 bases, and 5 bases stayed unmatched. The germline gives CDR1 MNHNY, CDR2 SVGAGI (reference sequence). CDR3 bases: TGTGCCAGCAGTCCACAGGGGGCATCTGGCTACACCTTC. As protein: CASSPQGASGYTF.

The chain recombines TRBV6-1 with TRBJ1-1, with D hard to call. This CDR3 spans 16 amino acids. V was clipped by 1 base and J by 3 bases, with 15 bases between them. Germline V gene sequence: CDR1 MNHNS, CDR2 SASEGT. CDR3 in amino acids: CASSEGEGWRDTEAFF. DNA for the CDR3: TGTGCCAGCAGTGAAGGCGAAGGGTGGCGGGACACTGAAGCTTTCTTT.

The chain recombines TRBV9 with TRBJ2-2; TRBD1 might be the D (7 bases). The CDR3 has 16 amino acids. V shed 3 bases and J shed 4 bases, with 16 bases lying between them. Germline V CDR1 and CDR2: SGDLS, YYNGEE. The CDR3 nucleotides read TGTGCCAGCAGCGGGGGGGACAGAAGTCTCACCGGGGAGCTGTTTTTT. Protein product: CASSGGDRSLTGELFF.

The J gene is TRBJ2-3, the V gene TRBV14; perhaps TRBD2 as D (5 bases). V lost 1 base and J lost 8, with 16 bases in between. CDR3 length: 15 amino acids. Germline CDR1 SGHDN, CDR2 FVKESK. The CDR3 DNA reads as TGTGCCAGCAGCCAAGCGAGGGCCTCAAGCCGTACGCAGTATTTT. It encodes CASSQARASSRTQYF.

The chain has TRBV5-1 and TRBJ1-5; no firm D call. CDR3 length equals 14 residues. Germline CDR1 SGHRS, CDR2 YFSETQ. The V gene lost 2 bases and the J gene lost 4 bases, with 10 bases spanning the gap. This CDR3 is CASSLWGENQPQHF. The CDR3 DNA follows: TGCGCCAGCAGCTTATGGGGAGAAAATCAGCCCCAGCATTTT.

The chain carries TRBV18 and TRBJ1-1; 9 positions match TRBD1. The CDR3 has 17 residues. Germline loops: CDR1 KGHSH, CDR2 LQKENI. V was clipped by 3 bases and J by 11 bases; unmatched bases: 19. DNA for the CDR3: TGTGCCAGCTCACCCTCTCTAACGGAAAACAGGGGGCGAGGGGCTTTCTTT. Translating gives CASSPSLTENRGRGAFF.

The rearrangement links TRBV18 to TRBJ1-1, with TRBD1 as a possible D gene (5 bases). CDR1 is KGHSH, CDR2 LQKENI, per germline. Between the trimmed V and J ends, which lost 0 bases and 4 bases, there was a span of 6 bases. The CDR3 has 13 residues. The CDR3 DNA reads as TGTGCCAGCTCACCACCCGGGGGCACTGAAGCTTTCTTT. Translation: CASSPPGGTEAFF.

The chain uses TRBV27 and TRBJ2-2, with 7 nucleotides matching TRBD2. Germline V gene lookup returns CDR1 MNHEY and CDR2 SMNVEV (reference sequence). With V trimmed by 6 bases and J by 5 bases, 6 bases remained unmatched. The CDR3 sequence is 14 residues long. This chain's CDR3 is CASRAGVRTGELFF. CDR3 sequence (DNA): TGTGCCAGCAGGGCGGGAGTTCGGACCGGGGAGCTGTTTTTT.

The chain links TRBV7-3 to TRBJ1-2, with D possibly being TRBD1 (6 bases). Per the germline V gene, CDR1 is SGHTA and CDR2 is FQGTGA. CDR3 length: 13 amino acids. V was cut by 1 base and J by 6 bases, with 9 bases left in between. CDR3: CASSLRQADGYTF. The CDR3 DNA reads TGTGCCAGCAGCTTAAGACAGGCCGATGGCTACACCTTC.

The chain employs TRBV5-1 and TRBJ1-4; a possible D gene is TRBD1 (5 bases). CDR1 is SGHRS, CDR2 YFSETQ, per germline. The germline V and J ends were trimmed by 4 bases and 8 bases, with 18 bases remaining between them. The CDR3 spans 15 residues. The CDR3 DNA sequence: TGCGCCAGCAGCCCCGACGGGACTGAAGAAGAAAAACTGTTTTTT. Amino acid sequence: CASSPDGTEEEKLFF. Drawing the rest from reference TRBV5-1 and TRBJ1-4, the complete variable domain is KAGVTQTPRYLIKTRGQQVTLSCSPISGHRSVSWYQQTPGQGLQFLFEYFSETQRNKGNFPGRFSGRQFSNSRSEMNVSTLELGDSALYLCASSPDGTEEEKLFFGSGTQLSVL.

The gene calls are TRBV28 and TRBJ1-1; no definite D call. V lost 3 bases and J lost 5, with 7 bases in between. Germline CDR1 is MDHEN and CDR2 is SYDVKM. This CDR3 has 12 residues. CDR3 in amino acids: CASSFGWTEAFF. The CDR3 bases are TGTGCCAGCAGTTTCGGTTGGACTGAAGCTTTCTTT.

This chain links TRBV2 with TRBJ1-4, with a weak D call TRBD1 (5 bases). V was pared by 7 bases and J by 5 bases, with 14 bases between. The CDR3 contains 14 residues. The germline V gene has CDR1 SNHLY and CDR2 FYNNEI. CDR3 nucleotides: TGTGCCAGCAAACTGGGGGGTTTCAATGAAAAACTGTTTTTT. This translates into CASKLGGFNEKLFF.

This chain links TRBV27 with TRBJ1-3; 7 nucleotides match TRBD1. The trim removed 4 bases at V and 0 bases at J, leaving 6 bases unmatched. CDR3 length: 16 residues. Germline V lookup: CDR1 MNHEY, CDR2 SMNVEV (reference sequence). The CDR3 spells CASSSRQGSSGNTIYF. The CDR3 DNA sequence: TGTGCCAGCAGTTCAAGACAGGGATCCTCTGGAAACACCATATATTTT.

The gene calls are TRBV4-1 and TRBJ1-4; D is possibly TRBD1 (5 bases). This CDR3 spans 14 amino acids. CDR1 and CDR2 from the germline V gene are MGHRA and YSYEKL. Trimming pared 0 bases from V and 7 bases from J, leaving 9 bases between. The CDR3 nucleotides read TGCGCCAGCAGCCAAGAGGTCGGGGGTGAAAAACTGTTTTTT. Translating it yields CASSQEVGGEKLFF.

This sequence joins TRBV4-1 and TRBJ1-5; D gene uncertain. This CDR3 is built from 16 residues. The V end was cut by 3 bases, the J end by 6 bases, with 18 bases between. Germline V gene lookup returns CDR1 MGHRA and CDR2 YSYEKL. The chain's CDR3 is CASSHTPAVGSQPQHF. The DNA of the CDR3 is TGCGCCAGCAGCCACACCCCGGCAGTCGGGTCTCAGCCCCAGCATTTT.

This sequence joins TRBV7-9 and TRBJ2-7; unclear D gene. CDR1 and CDR2 from the germline V gene are SEHNR and FQNEAQ (reference sequence). Trimming took off 1 base at V and 6 bases at J, with 7 bases between the two ends. This CDR3 is built from 12 residues. The CDR3 here is CASSLGAVEQYF. CDR3 nucleotide sequence: TGTGCCAGCAGCTTAGGGGCAGTCGAGCAGTACTTC.

The V gene is TRBV7-2, the J gene TRBJ2-7; 9 bases line up with TRBD2. Per germline, CDR1 SGHTA and CDR2 FQGNSA. Trimming cost V 1 base and J 6 bases; bases outside gene matches: 4. The CDR3 is 14 amino acids. The CDR3 region is CASSLEGGRAEQYF. Here the CDR3 DNA reads TGTGCCAGCAGCTTAGAGGGCGGGAGGGCCGAGCAGTACTTC.

This chain uses TRBV11-2 with TRBJ2-3; 9 bases agree with TRBD2. This CDR3 comprises 17 residues. J gave up 5 bases and V 8 bases, and 17 bases lay outside the gene matches. Germline-derived CDR1 and CDR2 are SGHAT and FQNNGV. In DNA, the CDR3 is TGTGCCAGCTCTTCCGCCTTGGCGGGGGGGTATCTAGATACGCAGTATTTT. It is translated as CASSSALAGGYLDTQYF.

CDR3 in amino acids: CASSLLTGGDSPLHF. CDR3 sequence (DNA): TGTGCCAGCAGCTTATTGACAGGGGGCGATTCACCCCTCCACTTT. The genes are TRBV7-9 and TRBJ1-6; 10 nucleotides line up with TRBD1. The V gene end was trimmed by 2 bases and the J gene end by 8 bases; junction bases not matched to a gene: 3. The CDR3 loop spans 15 amino acids. Looked up from germline, CDR1 is SEHNR and CDR2 is FQNEAQ (reference sequence).

The chain links TRBV7-9 to TRBJ2-3; 7 nucleotides line up with TRBD1. Looked up from germline, CDR1 is SEHNR and CDR2 is FQNEAQ (reference sequence). CDR3 length: 14 residues. Trimming cost V 2 bases and J 4 bases; bases outside gene matches: 3. The DNA for the CDR3 is TGTGCCAGCAGCTTAAGACAGGGCGCAGATACGCAGTATTTT. Its translation is CASSLRQGADTQYF.

This clone was picked up a small number of times. This chain uses TRBV7-3 with TRBJ1-5; D remains unclear. The CDR3 runs 13 residues. The V end lost 0 bases, the J end lost 7 bases, and 7 bases lay between the germline ends. Germline V gives CDR1 SGHTA, CDR2 FQGTGA. The CDR3 reads CASSLTTGQPQHF. The CDR3 DNA reads TGTGCCAGCAGCTTAACGACGGGGCAGCCCCAGCATTTT.

The V and J genes are TRBV27 and TRBJ2-1; D is possibly TRBD1 (5 bases). V was trimmed by 0 bases and J by 2 bases, leaving 11 bases between them. This CDR3 has 16 residues. Germline V gene lookup returns CDR1 MNHEY and CDR2 SMNVEV (reference sequence). The CDR3 sequence: CASSLSMTVPYNEQFF. The CDR3, as DNA: TGTGCCAGCAGTTTATCTATGACAGTCCCCTACAATGAGCAGTTCTTC.

This chain joins TRBV3-1 (or the pseudogene TRBV3-2) and TRBJ2-7, with 15 nucleotides matching TRBD2. The CDR3 runs 15 residues. Germline values: CDR1 LGHDT, CDR2 YNNKEL (reference sequence). V trimming: 3 bases; J trimming: 4 bases; junction bases outside the gene matches: 1. CDR3 coding DNA: TGTGCCAGCAGCCACGGGACTAGCGGGAGGTACGAGCAGTACTTC. Its translation: CASSHGTSGRYEQYF.

J is TRBJ2-1 and V is TRBV4-1, with TRBD2 matching 10 bases. This CDR3 comprises 15 residues. J gave up 8 bases and V 4 bases, and 8 bases lay outside the gene matches. Germline V lookup: CDR1 MGHRA, CDR2 YSYEKL. The CDR3 DNA is TGCGCCAGCAGCCGCCTTAGCGGGAGGTTTGATGAGCAGTTCTTC. Amino acids: CASSRLSGRFDEQFF.

The rearrangement links TRBV29-1 to TRBJ1-2; TRBD1 agrees at 8 bases. The CDR3 is 13 residues long. Germline V gene sequence: CDR1 SQVTM, CDR2 ANQGSEA. J gave up 8 bases and V 6 bases, and 11 bases lay outside the gene matches. This chain's CDR3 is CSVDDRGAGGYTF. The CDR3 nucleotides read TGCAGCGTGGATGACAGGGGCGCGGGAGGCTACACCTTC.

A few counts support this clone. The V gene is TRBV11-3, the J gene TRBJ2-2, with 10 bases lining up with TRBD1. CDR3 length: 15 residues. Germline values: CDR1 SGHNT, CDR2 YENEEA. The V gene end was trimmed by 5 bases and the J gene end by 5 bases; junction bases not matched to a gene: 5. In DNA, the CDR3 is TGTGCCAGCAGCCGGACAGGGGGGCGGACCGGGGAGCTGTTTTTT. It yields the protein CASSRTGGRTGELFF. The full variable domain, with the rest looked up from reference TRBV11-3 and TRBJ2-2, is EAGVVQSPRYKIIEKKQPVAFWCNPISGHNTLYWYLQNLGQGPELLIRYENEEAVDDSQLPKDRFSAERLKGVDSTLKIQPAELGDSAVYLCASSRTGGRTGELFFGEGSRLTVL.

This clone was seen a handful of times. The junction departs from germline at one end; a sequencing error may be responsible. The rearrangement links TRBV5-4 to TRBJ1-6, with D perhaps TRBD1 (6 bases). Per the germline V gene, CDR1 is SGHNT and CDR2 is YYREEE (reference sequence). The CDR3 runs 14 residues. The CDR3 loop is CASRLDSYNSPLHF. CDR3 sequence (DNA): TGTGCCAGCAGATTGGACAGCTATAATTCACCCCTCCACTTT.

This clone was detected only a few times. The CDR3 DNA reads TGCGCCAGCAGTGATCGGACAGGGGGATTTGATGGCTACACCTTC. It specifies CASSDRTGGFDGYTF. The chain is built from TRBV10-2 and TRBJ1-2; 10 nucleotides match TRBD1. Germline CDR1 and CDR2: WSHSY and SAAADI. V shed 3 bases and J 6 bases; nucleotides not matched to a gene: 7. The CDR3 totals 15 residues.